One and the same sample provided the 22 T cell receptor beta chains below, sequenced in a study of T cells after yellow fever vaccination (dated by TCRdb to about 2019). Sample treatment or condition, as interpreted from the label and publication: live attenuated yellow fever vaccine strain. The library was generated by 5' RACE. TCRdb records Illumina HiSeq 2500 as the sequencer. TCRdb itself trimmed the public reads at Q25 with fastp, ran MiXCR and retained productive beta chains. Rows merge per CDR3 protein into single entries with the most common DNA and genes. For this sample there are about 110,000 distinct CDR3 sequences; 8.4% appear just once. The ten most abundant clones make up over 25% of the sample. Specimen: CD8+ T cells sorted from PBMCs, collected 45 days after the yellow fever booster vaccination. All receptors come from a man aged 30 to 45 who received the YFV17D yellow fever vaccine.

This clonotype was seen a few times. The genes are TRBV6-5 and TRBJ1-2, with 8 bases that match TRBD1. The CDR3 covers 16 residues. CDR1 MNHEY and CDR2 SVGAGI come from the germline V gene. Losses at the gene ends were 0 bases for V and 6 bases for J; bases not matched to a gene: 9. CDR3 amino acids: CASSYSLQGERDGYTF. CDR3 bases: TGTGCCAGCAGTTACTCCCTACAGGGGGAGAGGGATGGCTACACCTTC.

This clonotype was observed at least ten times. The rearrangement joins TRBV7-9 to TRBJ2-1, with 7 positions matching TRBD1. The germline V gene encodes CDR1 SEHNR and CDR2 FQNEAQ (reference sequence). The CDR3 is 15 amino acids. Losses at the gene ends were 0 bases for V and 5 bases for J; bases not matched to a gene: 4. In DNA form, the CDR3 reads TGTGCCAGCAGCTTAGCGGGACAGTCCCACAATGAGCAGTTCTTC. It encodes CASSLAGQSHNEQFF.

Many counts were recorded for this clonotype. The chain is built from TRBV4-3 and TRBJ2-1; D is unclear. In germline, CDR1 is LGHNA, CDR2 YSLEER. V was clipped by 0 bases and J by 0 bases, with 6 bases between them. This CDR3 spans 15 amino acids. CDR3 sequence reads: CASSQEASSYNEQFF. DNA of the CDR3: TGCGCCAGCAGCCAAGAGGCTAGCTCCTACAATGAGCAGTTCTTC.

This clonotype has a handful of counts. The chain links TRBV9 to TRBJ2-6, with D tentatively TRBD1 (5 bases). The CDR3 is 18 residues long. V was trimmed by 6 bases and J by 2 bases, leaving 21 bases between them. Germline values: CDR1 SGDLS, CDR2 YYNGEE. This CDR3 reads CASTETGWSGTGANVLTF. DNA for the CDR3: TGTGCCAGCACCGAAACCGGATGGTCAGGGACTGGGGCCAACGTCCTGACTTTC. The whole variable domain, filled in from reference TRBV9 and TRBJ2-6, reads DSGVTQTPKHLITATGQRVTLRCSPRSGDLSVYWYQQSLDQGLQFLIQYYNGEERAKGNILERFSAQQFPDLHSELNLSSLELGDSALYFCASTETGWSGTGANVLTFGAGSRLTVL.

Ten or more counts support this clonotype. The chain employs TRBV12-3 or TRBV12-4 and TRBJ2-1; D remains ambiguous. V shed 3 bases and J shed 5 bases, with 5 bases lying between them. The CDR3 contains 12 residues. CDR3 nucleotides: TGTGCCAGCAGTTTGGAGAACAATGAGCAGTTCTTC. Translating it yields CASSLENNEQFF.

This clonotype was seen repeatedly, ten times or more. The J gene is TRBJ2-2, the V gene TRBV25-1; D gene ambiguous. Germline lookup yields CDR1 MGHDK and CDR2 SYGVNS. V lost 8 bases, J lost 6 bases, and 7 bases lay in between. The CDR3 consists of 11 residues. Here the CDR3 DNA reads TGTGCCAGCGATTTTGCCGGGGAGCTGTTTTTT. It is translated as CASDFAGELFF.

The rearrangement uses TRBV28 and TRBJ2-7; D remains unclear. Looked up from germline, CDR1 is MDHEN and CDR2 is SYDVKM. V shed 9 bases and J shed 6 bases, with 18 bases lying between them. This CDR3 is 13 amino acids long. The CDR3 spells CARGPGLLGEQYF. Written as DNA, the CDR3 is TGTGCCAGGGGCCCCGGGCTCCTCGGCGAGCAGTACTTC.

The sample holds many counts of this clonotype. The chain has TRBV20-1 and TRBJ2-7; D remains ambiguous. CDR3 length equals 14 residues. CDR1 is DFQATT and CDR2 is SNEGSKA in the germline V gene (reference sequence). The V end was cut by 0 bases, the J end by 0 bases, with 9 bases between. CDR3 in DNA: TGCAGTGCTAGAGACTTCTCCCTCTCCTACGAGCAGTACTTC. Protein: CSARDFSLSYEQYF.

This clonotype was counted many times. The gene calls are TRBV7-9 and TRBJ2-7; 7 bases are shared with TRBD1. The CDR3 is 14 residues long. Per the germline V gene, CDR1 is SEHNR and CDR2 is FQNEAQ (reference sequence). Germline trimming cut 5 bases from V and 4 bases from J; bases unmatched to any gene: 8. The CDR3: CASSQTGTDYEQYF. The CDR3 DNA sequence: TGTGCCAGCAGCCAAACCGGGACAGATTACGAGCAGTACTTC.

Sample share makes this clonotype medium-sized. The chain employs TRBV7-6 and TRBJ1-4, with D hard to call. The CDR3 extends over 14 amino acids. Trimming stripped 5 bases from V and 5 bases from J, with 12 bases between. Germline V gene lookup returns CDR1 SGHVS and CDR2 FNYEAQ. The CDR3 here is CASSDGRLNEKLFF. CDR3 bases: TGTGCCAGCAGCGACGGACGGTTAAATGAAAAACTGTTTTTT.

This chain connects TRBV7-2 to TRBJ2-3, with D tentatively TRBD2 (6 bases). V gave up 5 bases and J gave up 3 bases, with 9 bases separating them. The CDR3 length is 13 residues. The germline V gene has CDR1 SGHTA and CDR2 FQGNSA. DNA of the CDR3: TGTGCCAGCAGCCACGGGACTACAGATACGCAGTATTTT. This translates into CASSHGTTDTQYF.

This clonotype was counted only a few times. J is TRBJ2-7 and V is TRBV2; no definite D call. V was cut by 7 bases and J by 2 bases, with 9 bases left in between. The CDR3 contains 12 residues. Germline loops: CDR1 SNHLY, CDR2 FYNNEI. The CDR3 sequence is CASKVVTYEQYF. CDR3 DNA: TGTGCCAGCAAGGTGGTTACCTACGAGCAGTACTTC.

This clonotype has a count of ten or more. This rearrangement joins TRBV6-5 to TRBJ2-5; tentatively, D is TRBD1 (6 bases). The germline gives CDR1 MNHEY, CDR2 SVGAGI. V dropped 0 bases and J dropped 4 bases, with 15 bases sitting between them. CDR3 size: 16 residues. The CDR3 nucleotides are TGTGCCAGCAGTTACTCTTCCGCTGGGGGCGGAGAGACCCAGTACTTC. Protein product: CASSYSSAGGGETQYF.

This clonotype showed up just a few times. The chain joins TRBV6-4 to TRBJ2-2, with D perhaps TRBD1 (6 bases). The CDR3 is 13 amino acids. V lost 5 bases to trimming and J lost 5 bases, with 9 bases between them. Germline CDR1 and CDR2: MRHNA and SNTAGT. The CDR3 here is CASSRTETGELFF. For the CDR3, the DNA is TGTGCCAGCAGTCGGACAGAGACCGGGGAGCTGTTTTTT.

The sample holds a few counts of this clonotype. The genes are TRBV7-2 and TRBJ2-1, with 10 positions matching TRBD1. With V trimmed by 6 bases and J by 7 bases, 15 bases remained unmatched. Germline CDR1 is SGHTA and CDR2 is FQGNSA. This CDR3 is built from 17 residues. CDR3: CASSSWSGTGDMNEQFF. In nucleotides, the CDR3 is TGTGCCAGCAGTTCGTGGTCCGGGACAGGGGATATGAATGAGCAGTTCTTC. The full variable domain, rest sourced from reference TRBV7-2 and TRBJ2-1, is GAGVSQSPSNKVTEKGKDVELRCDPISGHTALYWYRQSLGQGLEFLIYFQGNSAPDKSGLPSDRFSAERTGGSVSTLTIQRTQQEDSAVYLCASSSWSGTGDMNEQFFGPGTRLTVL.

This clonotype was observed a handful of times. The V and J genes are TRBV4-3 and TRBJ2-5; D remains unclear. V was clipped by 0 bases and J by 4 bases, with 12 bases between them. Germline V gives CDR1 LGHNA, CDR2 YSLEER. CDR3 length: 15 residues. The CDR3 region is CASSQDGVGIETQYF. In nucleotides, the CDR3 is TGCGCCAGCAGCCAAGATGGGGTAGGGATAGAGACCCAGTACTTC.

This clonotype was detected many times. The chain links TRBV12-3 or TRBV12-4 to TRBJ2-2; D unclear. This CDR3 comprises 13 residues. V was cut by 3 bases and J by 7 bases, with 9 bases left in between. The CDR3 DNA reads TGTGCCAGCAGTTTCGTAGGGCGCGGGGAGCTGTTTTTT. This gives the protein CASSFVGRGELFF.

A few counts support this clonotype. V usage is TRBV4-3 and J usage is TRBJ2-1; D uncertain. There are 12 residues in the CDR3. Trimming shortened V by 11 bases and J by 5 bases, and 13 bases separated the two germline ends. The germline gives CDR1 LGHNA, CDR2 YSLEER. DNA for the CDR3: TGCGCCTCTTCTTTGTTTAACAATGAGCAGTTCTTC. Its protein product is CASSLFNNEQFF.

V gene TRBV1 combines with J gene TRBJ1-5; the D call of TRBD1 is as the table states it, not checked on the DNA. TRBV1 is shown as a pseudogene. This CDR3 is 13 amino acids long. The DNA for the CDR3 is TGCACCAGCAACAGGGTATGTAACCAGCCCCAGCATTTT. Its protein is CTSNRVCNQPQHF.

This clonotype came up many times. The V call is TRBV15, the J call TRBJ2-1; 7 bases align to TRBD2. The CDR3 contains 14 residues. Losses at the gene ends were 5 bases for V and 5 bases for J; bases not matched to a gene: 6. The germline gives CDR1 LNHNV, CDR2 YYDKDF (reference sequence). CDR3 loop: CATSLLSGDNEQFF. CDR3 nucleotide sequence: TGTGCCACCAGCTTGCTCAGCGGGGACAATGAGCAGTTCTTC.

The CDR3 sequence: CASRLAGGQPMNTEAFF. In DNA, the CDR3 is TGTGCAAGTCGCTTAGCGGGAGGGCAACCTATGAACACTGAAGCTTTCTTT. The chain has TRBV12-2 and TRBJ1-1. TRBV12-2 is shown as a pseudogene. This CDR3 contains 17 residues.

The gene calls are TRBV19 and TRBJ2-7, with a tentative D call TRBD2 (6 bases). V was shortened by 7 bases and J by 6 bases, with 16 bases between the two germline ends. The CDR3 has 13 residues. Germline values: CDR1 LNHDA, CDR2 SQIVND (reference sequence). This CDR3 reads CASTEYGGGEQYF. The DNA for the CDR3 is TGTGCCAGTACCGAGTATGGGGGAGGCGAGCAGTACTTC.